This is a list of T cell receptor beta chains from one sample in a study of cytomegalovirus exposure and HLA in healthy donors. This table comes from immunoSEQ multiplex PCR, and its TCRdb copy is limited to in-frame clones, with some not included. The table has roughly 200,000 clones, around 77% seen once. Sequenced input: PBMCs. These receptors all come from a man in his fifties or sixties in good health and CMV-seronegative. Both conserved end residues are trimmed from each CDR3. The order of the fields is V gene, CDR3 protein.

TRBV9,ASSVAIAYPDPYNSPLH
TRBV5-4,ASTPRAGGNTGELF
TRBV5-4,ASSSKIQGLNGYT
TRBV25-1,ASSELGVSYEQY
TRBV7-3,ASSLSSWGEVNEQF
TRBV5-1,ASGTTSGRAMGEQF
TRBV25-1,ASSQGDTQY
TRBV6-1,ASSEAGHYNEQF
TRBV6-6,ASGGLGQGTEAF
TRBV19,ASSIWGGSNQPQH
TRBV5-8,ASRIRGRNTEAF
TRBV6-5,ASNQAGNTIY
TRBV11-2,ASSLGSFWDRGQSTEAF
TRBV7-9,ASSSGQGSWEQY
TRBV6-1,ASSEAKQPVYGYT
TRBV6-5,ASSSLQAPHYEQY
TRBV7-9,ASSFSGADTEAF
TRBV29-1,SVRGGGFSSTDTQY
TRBV18,ASSPGQGTTEAF
TRBV18,ASSPLRTAQETQY
TRBV7-2,ASSLRGVGTDTQY
TRBV19,ASSGQGETSPLH
TRBV2,ATNRVVSSYEQY
TRBV30,AWSVLPAGIYGYP
TRBV6-5,ASSSDRGASEKLF
TRBV28,ASSNTGVVTEAF
TRBV9,ASSEESSGNTIY
TRBV6-1,ASGVLRGDTQY
TRBV12-5,ASGFRNAKDRGVVDIQY
TRBV5-1,ASSLQGGRVQETQY
TRBV5-6,ASSSSGTGVYEQY
TRBV6-1,ASNPGQEYYGYT
TRBV5-4,ASSSERGGLSGELF
TRBV11-3,ASSPTGNLNTEAF
TRBV6-5,ASRPGSSAEAF
TRBV6-4,ASSVASGGLYNEQF
TRBV6-5,ASSYVGGYT
TRBV6-1,ASGQYSYEQY
TRBV7-2,ASSFGQPPGGNQPQH
TRBV5-1,ASSAGQAPYEQY
TRBV28,ASSRTGAEAF
TRBV6-5,ASSYRQGSLH
TRBV5-8,ASSYTREQF
TRBV19,ASNPQPRDTEAF
TRBV7-2,ASSLWQGVPDTQY
TRBV5-1,ASSSSDSNEKLF
TRBV19,ASSMAALNEKLF
TRBV2,ASSEARVQETQY
TRBV28,ASSLSKGGIGNQPQN
TRBV7-8,ASRDTGHPNTEAF
TRBV19,ASSSRDSASKGYT
TRBV19,ASSTTGAGWEKLF
TRBV29-1,SVERQGYNEQF
TRBV2,ASSPKTSVGGTEAF
TRBV5-4,ASSLEGSTSGELF
TRBV5-1,ASSQGSYNEQF
TRBV6-1,ASSEPGGRGTTEQY
TRBV29-1,SVEGTPSYNEQF
TRBV6-6,ASSWTSGGNNEQF
TRBV11-2,ASSLRLVGGEQY